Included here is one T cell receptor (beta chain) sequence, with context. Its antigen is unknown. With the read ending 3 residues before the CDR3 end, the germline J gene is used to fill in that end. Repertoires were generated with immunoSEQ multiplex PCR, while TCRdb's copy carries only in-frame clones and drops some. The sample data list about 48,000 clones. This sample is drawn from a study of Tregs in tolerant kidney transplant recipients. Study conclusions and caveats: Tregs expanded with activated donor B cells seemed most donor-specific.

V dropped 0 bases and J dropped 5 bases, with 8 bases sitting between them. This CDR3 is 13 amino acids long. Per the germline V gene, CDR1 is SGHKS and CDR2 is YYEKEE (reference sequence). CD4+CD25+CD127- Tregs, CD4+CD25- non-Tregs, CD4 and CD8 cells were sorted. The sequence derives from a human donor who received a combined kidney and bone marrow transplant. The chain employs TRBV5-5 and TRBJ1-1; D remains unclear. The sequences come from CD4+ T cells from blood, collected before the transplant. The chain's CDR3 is CASSLEPGTEAFF. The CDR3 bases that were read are TGTGCCAGCAGCTTGGAGCCGGGGACTGAA.